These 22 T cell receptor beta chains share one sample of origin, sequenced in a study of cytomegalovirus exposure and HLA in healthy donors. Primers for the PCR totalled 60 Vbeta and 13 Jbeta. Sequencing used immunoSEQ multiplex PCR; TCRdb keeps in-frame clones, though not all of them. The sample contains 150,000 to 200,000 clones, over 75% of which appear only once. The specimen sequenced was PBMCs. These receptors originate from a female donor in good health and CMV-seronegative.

Here the CDR3 reads CASSEQQGYEQFF. CDR3 nucleotide sequence: TGTGCCAGCAGTGAACAGCAGGGCTATGAGCAGTTCTTC. This sequence joins TRBV6-1 and TRBJ2-1, with TRBD1 as a possible D gene (5 bases). V lost 2 bases to trimming and J lost 8 bases, with 10 bases between them. This CDR3 is built from 13 residues. Germline loops: CDR1 MNHNS, CDR2 SASEGT.

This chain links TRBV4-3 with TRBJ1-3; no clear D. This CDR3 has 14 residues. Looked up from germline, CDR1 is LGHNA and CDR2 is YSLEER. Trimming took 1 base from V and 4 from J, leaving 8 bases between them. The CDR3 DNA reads TGCGCCAGCAGCCAAGCGAGTTCCGGAAACACCATATATTTT. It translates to CASSQASSGNTIYF.

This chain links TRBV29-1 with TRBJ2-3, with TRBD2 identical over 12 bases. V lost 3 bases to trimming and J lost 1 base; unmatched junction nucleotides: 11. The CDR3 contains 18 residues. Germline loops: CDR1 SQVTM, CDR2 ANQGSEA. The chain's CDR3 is CSVEGETSGSLGTDTQYF. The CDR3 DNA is TGCAGCGTTGAGGGGGAGACTAGCGGGAGTTTGGGCACAGATACGCAGTATTTT.

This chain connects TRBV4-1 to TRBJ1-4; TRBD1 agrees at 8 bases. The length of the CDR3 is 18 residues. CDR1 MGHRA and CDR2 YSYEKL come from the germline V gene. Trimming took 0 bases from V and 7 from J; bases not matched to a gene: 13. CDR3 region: CASSQDWAGGAAGEKLFF. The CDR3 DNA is TGCGCCAGCAGCCAAGATTGGGCAGGGGGCGCGGCTGGTGAAAAACTGTTTTTT.

The CDR3 sequence: CASSLAARRSEAFF. CDR3 in DNA: TGTGCCAGCAGCTTAGCGGCGAGGAGATCTGAAGCTTTCTTT. The chain joins TRBV7-2 to TRBJ1-1; D not certain. Germline V gene lookup returns CDR1 SGHTA and CDR2 FQGNSA. V was shortened by 0 bases and J by 6 bases, with 11 bases between the two germline ends. This CDR3 is 14 amino acids long.

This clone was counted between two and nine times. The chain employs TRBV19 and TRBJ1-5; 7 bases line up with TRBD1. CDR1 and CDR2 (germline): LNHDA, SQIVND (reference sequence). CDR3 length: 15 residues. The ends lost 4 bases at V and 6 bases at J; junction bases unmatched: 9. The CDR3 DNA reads TGTGCCAGTAGTACCCCGGACAGGACCGCTCAGCCCCAGCATTTT. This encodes CASSTPDRTAQPQHF.

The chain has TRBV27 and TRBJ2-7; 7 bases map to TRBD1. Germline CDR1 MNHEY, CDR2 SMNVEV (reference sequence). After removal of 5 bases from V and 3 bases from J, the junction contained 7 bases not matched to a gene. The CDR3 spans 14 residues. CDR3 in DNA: TGTGCCAGCAGTCCACAGGGGCACAACTACGAGCAGTACTTC. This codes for CASSPQGHNYEQYF.

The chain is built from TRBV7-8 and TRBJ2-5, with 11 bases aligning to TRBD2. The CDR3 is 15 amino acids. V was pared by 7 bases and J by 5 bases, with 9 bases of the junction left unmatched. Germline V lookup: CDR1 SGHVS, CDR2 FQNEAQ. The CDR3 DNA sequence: TGTGCCAGCACCTTTAGCGGGGGGGCCGGGGAGACCCAGTACTTC. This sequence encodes CASTFSGGAGETQYF. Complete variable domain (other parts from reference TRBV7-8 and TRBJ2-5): GAGVSQSPRYKVAKRGQDVALRCDPISGHVSLFWYQQALGQGPEFLTYFQNEAQLDKSGLPSDRFFAERPEGSVSTLKIQRTQQEDSAVYLCASTFSGGAGETQYFGPGTRLLVL.

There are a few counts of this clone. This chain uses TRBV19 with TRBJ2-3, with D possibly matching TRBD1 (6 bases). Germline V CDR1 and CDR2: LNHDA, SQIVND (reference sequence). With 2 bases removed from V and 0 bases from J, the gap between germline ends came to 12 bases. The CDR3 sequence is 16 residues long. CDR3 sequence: CASSINRGQSTDTQYF. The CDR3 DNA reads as TGTGCCAGTAGTATAAATCGCGGACAGAGCACAGATACGCAGTATTTT. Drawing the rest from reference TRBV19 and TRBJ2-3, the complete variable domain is DGGITQSPKYLFRKEGQNVTLSCEQNLNHDAMYWYRQDPGQGLRLIYYSQIVNDFQKGDIAEGYSVSREKKESFPLTVTSAQKNPTAFYLCASSINRGQSTDTQYFGPGTRLTVL.

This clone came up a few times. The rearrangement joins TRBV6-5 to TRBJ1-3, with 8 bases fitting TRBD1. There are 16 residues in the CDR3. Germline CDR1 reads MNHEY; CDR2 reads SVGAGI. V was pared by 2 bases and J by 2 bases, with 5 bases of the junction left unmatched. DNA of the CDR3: TGTGCCAGCAGTTACCGGGGACAGGAGGCTGGAAACACCATATATTTT. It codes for CASSYRGQEAGNTIYF.

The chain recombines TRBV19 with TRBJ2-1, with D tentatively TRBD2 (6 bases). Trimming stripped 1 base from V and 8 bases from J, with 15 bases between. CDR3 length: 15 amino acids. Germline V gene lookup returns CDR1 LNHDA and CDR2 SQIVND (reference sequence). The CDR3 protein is CASSIVARGIDEQFF. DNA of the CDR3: TGTGCCAGTAGTATAGTAGCTCGGGGGATCGATGAGCAGTTCTTC. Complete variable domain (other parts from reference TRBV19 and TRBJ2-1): DGGITQSPKYLFRKEGQNVTLSCEQNLNHDAMYWYRQDPGQGLRLIYYSQIVNDFQKGDIAEGYSVSREKKESFPLTVTSAQKNPTAFYLCASSIVARGIDEQFFGPGTRLTVL.

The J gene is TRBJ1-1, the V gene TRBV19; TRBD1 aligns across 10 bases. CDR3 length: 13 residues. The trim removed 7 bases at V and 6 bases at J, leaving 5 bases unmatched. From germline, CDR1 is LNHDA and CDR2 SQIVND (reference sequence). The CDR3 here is CASTPDRGPEAFF. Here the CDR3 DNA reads TGTGCCAGTACCCCTGACAGGGGGCCTGAAGCTTTCTTT.

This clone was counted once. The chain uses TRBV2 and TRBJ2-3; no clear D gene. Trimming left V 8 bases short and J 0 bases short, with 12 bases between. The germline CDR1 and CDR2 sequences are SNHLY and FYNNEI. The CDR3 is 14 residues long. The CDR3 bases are TGTGCCAGCGAGAGCAGCGAGAGCACAGATACGCAGTATTTT. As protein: CASESSESTDTQYF.

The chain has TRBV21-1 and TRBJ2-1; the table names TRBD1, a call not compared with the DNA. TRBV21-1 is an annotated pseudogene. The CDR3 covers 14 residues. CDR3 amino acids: CASSGEKTGGEQFF. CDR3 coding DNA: TGTGCCAGCAGCGGTGAAAAAACAGGTGGTGAGCAGTTCTTC.

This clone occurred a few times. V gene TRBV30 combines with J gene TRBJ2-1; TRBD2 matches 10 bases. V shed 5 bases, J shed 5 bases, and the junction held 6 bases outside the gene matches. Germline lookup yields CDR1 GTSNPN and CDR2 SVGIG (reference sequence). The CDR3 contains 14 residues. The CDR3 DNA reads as TGTGCCTGGGTCGGACTAGCGGCCCACAATGAGCAGTTCTTC. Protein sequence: CAWVGLAAHNEQFF.

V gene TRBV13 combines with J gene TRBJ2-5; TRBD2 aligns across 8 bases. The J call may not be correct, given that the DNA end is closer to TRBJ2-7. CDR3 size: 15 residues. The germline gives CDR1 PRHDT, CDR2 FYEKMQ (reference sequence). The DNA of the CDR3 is TGTGCCAGCAGCCAACCGGCGGGGGGCCCCTACGAGCAGTACTTC. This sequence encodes CASSQPAGGPYEQYF.

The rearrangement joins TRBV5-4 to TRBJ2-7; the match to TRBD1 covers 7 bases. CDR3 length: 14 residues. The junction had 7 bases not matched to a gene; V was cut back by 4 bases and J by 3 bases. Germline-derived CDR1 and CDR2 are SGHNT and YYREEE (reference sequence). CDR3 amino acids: CASSAGQVDYEQYF. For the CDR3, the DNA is TGTGCCAGCAGCGCTGGACAGGTGGACTACGAGCAGTACTTC. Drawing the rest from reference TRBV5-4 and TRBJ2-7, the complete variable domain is ETGVTQSPTHLIKTRGQQVTLRCSSQSGHNTVSWYQQALGQGPQFIFQYYREEENGRGNFPPRFSGLQFPNYSSELNVNALELDDSALYLCASSAGQVDYEQYFGPGTRLTVT.

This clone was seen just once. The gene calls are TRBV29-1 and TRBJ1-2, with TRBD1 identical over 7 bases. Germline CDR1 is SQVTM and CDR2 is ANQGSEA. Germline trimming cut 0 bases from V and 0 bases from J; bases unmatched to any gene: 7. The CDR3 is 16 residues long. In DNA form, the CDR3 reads TGCAGCGTTGAAGATTCCACAGGGGAGACTAACTATGGCTACACCTTC. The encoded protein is CSVEDSTGETNYGYTF.

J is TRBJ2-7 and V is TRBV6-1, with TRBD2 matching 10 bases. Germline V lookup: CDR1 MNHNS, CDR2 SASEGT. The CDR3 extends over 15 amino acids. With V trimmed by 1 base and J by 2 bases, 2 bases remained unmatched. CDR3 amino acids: CASSEGTSGTYEQYF. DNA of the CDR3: TGTGCCAGCAGTGAAGGAACTAGCGGGACCTACGAGCAGTACTTC.

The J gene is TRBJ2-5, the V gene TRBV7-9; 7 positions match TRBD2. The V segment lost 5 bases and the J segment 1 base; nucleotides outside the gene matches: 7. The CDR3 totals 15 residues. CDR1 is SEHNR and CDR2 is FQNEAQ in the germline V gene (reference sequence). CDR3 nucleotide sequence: TGTGCCAGCAGCGGCCTAGCGGAACCCCAAGAGACCCAGTACTTC. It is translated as CASSGLAEPQETQYF.

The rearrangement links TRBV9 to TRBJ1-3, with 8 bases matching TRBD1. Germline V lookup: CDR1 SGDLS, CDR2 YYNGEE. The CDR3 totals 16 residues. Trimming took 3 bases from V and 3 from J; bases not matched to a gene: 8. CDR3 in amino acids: CASSGQGTSGGNTIYF. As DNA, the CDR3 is TGTGCCAGCAGCGGACAGGGGACATCAGGTGGAAACACCATATATTTT.

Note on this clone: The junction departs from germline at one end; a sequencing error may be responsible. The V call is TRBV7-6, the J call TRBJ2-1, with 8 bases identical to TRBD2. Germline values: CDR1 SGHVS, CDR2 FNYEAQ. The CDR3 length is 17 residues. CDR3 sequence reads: CASSLGGGFSSYNEQFF. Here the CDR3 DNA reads TGTGCCAGCAGTTTAGGCGGGGGGTTCAGCTCCTACAATGAGCAGTTCTTC.